Below are 25 T cell receptor beta chains sequenced from a single sample in a study of Tregs in tolerant kidney transplant recipients. Only in-frame clones appear in the TCRdb table, and some are missing; sequencing was by immunoSEQ multiplex PCR. The table includes hundreds of thousands of clones, about 80% detected once. Sequenced material: CD4+ T cells from blood. Source of these receptors: a human donor in good health.

The chain carries TRBV5-1 and TRBJ1-1; no definite D call. V shed 1 base and J shed 5 bases, with 9 bases lying between them. Per germline, CDR1 SGHRS and CDR2 YFSETQ. This CDR3 region has 13 residues. CDR3 nucleotides: TGCGCCAGCAGCTTGTCCCGGCAGACTGAAGCTTTCTTT. Amino acid sequence: CASSLSRQTEAFF. The full variable domain, rest sourced from reference TRBV5-1 and TRBJ1-1, is KAGVTQTPRYLIKTRGQQVTLSCSPISGHRSVSWYQQTPGQGLQFLFEYFSETQRNKGNFPGRFSGRQFSNSRSEMNVSTLELGDSALYLCASSLSRQTEAFFGQGTRLTVV.

A word on this clone: At one boundary the junction diverges from the germline segment, which might be a read error. CDR3 residues: CASSLRAGNTEALF. The CDR3 DNA sequence: TGCGCCAGCAGCTTGAGGGCGGGAAACACTGAAGCCCTCTTT. The gene calls are TRBV5-1 and TRBJ1-1; D gene uncertain. Germline CDR1 is SGHRS and CDR2 is YFSETQ. This CDR3 is built from 14 residues.

The J gene is TRBJ1-1, the V gene TRBV5-1, with a possible D match to TRBD1 (5 bases). V was clipped by 3 bases and J by 2 bases, with 17 bases between them. Germline assignment: CDR1 SGHRS and CDR2 YFSETQ. This CDR3 region has 16 residues. CDR3 DNA sequence: TGCGCCAGCAGCTCCCGCCCACAGGCGCAAAACACTGAAGCTTTCTTT. This codes for CASSSRPQAQNTEAFF.

This clone was counted only a few times. The chain recombines TRBV7-3 with TRBJ1-1, with TRBD1 matching over 9 bases. From germline, CDR1 is SGHTA and CDR2 FQGTGA. The junction had 2 bases not matched to a gene; V was cut back by 5 bases and J by 4 bases. The CDR3 totals 13 residues. DNA for the CDR3: TGTGCCAGCAGCCAGACAGGGGGCACTGAAGCTTTCTTT. Translating it yields CASSQTGGTEAFF.

The J gene is TRBJ2-1, the V gene TRBV5-1; 7 bases align to TRBD2. Germline V gene data show CDR1 as SGHRS and CDR2 as YFSETQ. CDR3 length equals 16 residues. J gave up 2 bases and V 0 bases, and 5 bases lay outside the gene matches. Here the CDR3 reads CASSLGPSGAYNEQFF. The CDR3 coding sequence is TGCGCCAGCAGCTTGGGTCCCAGCGGGGCCTACAATGAGCAGTTCTTC.

The V call is TRBV19, the J call TRBJ2-7; TRBD1 aligns across 9 bases. This CDR3 is 15 amino acids long. V lost 5 bases to trimming and J lost 6 bases; unmatched junction nucleotides: 11. Germline loops: CDR1 LNHDA, CDR2 SQIVND (reference sequence). The CDR3 DNA reads TGTGCCAGTAGTTTTACCGGGACAGGGCTAGGCGAGCAGTACTTC. As protein: CASSFTGTGLGEQYF.

V and J are TRBV14 and TRBJ2-1, with D tentatively TRBD1 (5 bases). This CDR3 region has 15 residues. Germline loops: CDR1 SGHDN, CDR2 FVKESK. Deletions cut 0 bases from V and 10 bases from J, with 16 bases between. DNA of the CDR3: TGTGCCAGCAGCCAAGATGGGAACAGGCTTCGGGAGCAGTTCTTC. This encodes CASSQDGNRLREQFF.

This sequence joins TRBV18 and TRBJ2-7; possibly TRBD1 or TRBD2 for D (7 bases each). Deletions cut 5 bases from V and 7 bases from J, with 18 bases between. Germline CDR1 reads KGHSH; CDR2 reads LQKENI. CDR3 length equals 14 residues. Written as DNA, the CDR3 is TGTGCCAGCTCATCAGGGGGGGTGACTAGGGAGCAGTACTTC. This codes for CASSSGGVTREQYF. The entire variable domain, with the rest obtained from reference TRBV18 and TRBJ2-7, is as follows: NAGVMQNPRHLVRRRGQEARLRCSPMKGHSHVYWYRQLPEEGLKFMVYLQKENIIDESGMPKERFSAEFPKEGPSILRIQQVVRGDSAAYFCASSSGGVTREQYFGPGTRLTVT.

The rearrangement joins TRBV6-4 to TRBJ2-7; D perhaps matches TRBD2 (5 bases). The germline V and J ends were trimmed by 6 bases and 5 bases, with 11 bases remaining between them. Germline CDR1 reads MRHNA; CDR2 reads SNTAGT. The CDR3 contains 12 residues. The CDR3 sequence is CASREQRDEQYF. The CDR3 region has the DNA TGTGCCAGCAGGGAACAGAGGGACGAGCAGTACTTC.

The rearrangement links TRBV12-5 to TRBJ1-5; TRBD1 matches 9 bases. The CDR3 is 18 amino acids. V was clipped by 2 bases and J by 6 bases; unmatched bases: 14. The germline CDR1 and CDR2 sequences are LGHNT and FRNRAP. This CDR3 is CASGLPSGTGSLAQPQHF. CDR3 DNA: TGTGCTAGTGGTTTGCCCTCTGGGACAGGGTCGCTCGCTCAGCCCCAGCATTTT.

V gene TRBV4-3 combines with J gene TRBJ2-5; no clear D. Germline V gene sequence: CDR1 LGHNA, CDR2 YSLEER. There are 14 residues in the CDR3. Deletions cut 4 bases from V and 4 bases from J, with 13 bases between. The DNA for the CDR3 is TGCGCCAGCAGCCCCCAACAGCTTTTAGAGACCCAGTACTTC. It yields the protein CASSPQQLLETQYF.

V usage is TRBV30 and J usage is TRBJ1-1; D is ambiguous. This CDR3 contains 12 residues. V was trimmed by 7 bases and J by 11 bases, leaving 20 bases between them. CDR1 is GTSNPN, CDR2 SVGIG, per germline (reference sequence). For the CDR3, the DNA is TGTGCCTCTCAGGCTGAATTTGGAAAGGCTTTCTTT. Protein sequence: CASQAEFGKAFF.

For this clone: Within the sample, other DNA sequences also encode this same CDR3. V gene TRBV5-1 combines with J gene TRBJ2-2; tentative D call: TRBD1 (6 bases). The V end was cut by 3 bases, the J end by 1 base, with 7 bases between. The CDR3 runs to 14 residues. Germline V CDR1 and CDR2: SGHRS, YFSETQ. The CDR3 here is CASSSGQNTGELFF. DNA for the CDR3: TGCGCCAGCAGCTCGGGACAGAACACCGGGGAGCTGTTTTTT.

In this sample, this clone turned up a few times. The chain uses TRBV5-6 and TRBJ1-3; no clear D gene. Germline values: CDR1 SGHDT, CDR2 YYEEEE. CDR3 length: 14 amino acids. Trimming cost V 1 base and J 4 bases, with 9 bases left between them. The CDR3 protein is CASSLTGNGNTIYF. The CDR3, as DNA: TGTGCCAGCAGCTTGACCGGTAACGGAAACACCATATATTTT.

The CDR3 DNA sequence: TGTGCCAGTAGTATGGGGGAAGGCTCTGGGGCCAACGTCCTGACTTTC. Protein sequence: CASSMGEGSGANVLTF. The chain joins TRBV19 to TRBJ2-6, with D possibly called TRBD1 or TRBD2 (5 bases each). The CDR3 contains 16 residues. The ends were cut back, 3 bases at V and 0 bases at J, with 9 bases in the middle. Germline CDR1 LNHDA, CDR2 SQIVND (reference sequence).

This clone appeared a few times. The genes are TRBV2 and TRBJ1-2, with a weak D call TRBD1 (6 bases). Germline CDR1 SNHLY, CDR2 FYNNEI. Trimming took 10 bases from V and 4 from J, leaving 13 bases between them. This CDR3 has 12 amino acids. CDR3 in DNA: TGTGCCATGGCAGGACAGAGCTATGGCTACACCTTC. It translates to CAMAGQSYGYTF.

The chain combines TRBV25-1 with TRBJ2-5; D is unclear. Per the germline V gene, CDR1 is MGHDK and CDR2 is SYGVNS. The CDR3 extends over 15 amino acids. Trimming took off 3 bases at V and 5 bases at J, with 16 bases between the two ends. Written as DNA, the CDR3 is TGTGCCAGCAGTGATCCCGGCCGCCGTAGGGAGACCCAGTACTTC. Protein: CASSDPGRRRETQYF.

This chain connects TRBV18 to TRBJ1-2; D gene uncertain. This CDR3 is built from 14 residues. Trimming took 3 bases from V and 4 from J, leaving 12 bases between them. The V gene's germline CDR1 is KGHSH and CDR2 LQKENI. In nucleotides, the CDR3 is TGTGCCAGCTCACCTCCGACTGAAAGCTATGGCTACACCTTC. It translates to CASSPPTESYGYTF. Supplemented by reference TRBV18 and TRBJ1-2, the full variable domain reads NAGVMQNPRHLVRRRGQEARLRCSPMKGHSHVYWYRQLPEEGLKFMVYLQKENIIDESGMPKERFSAEFPKEGPSILRIQQVVRGDSAAYFCASSPPTESYGYTFGSGTRLTVV.

The V gene is TRBV27, the J gene TRBJ2-7; possible D gene TRBD2, 7 bases. Between the trimmed V and J ends, which lost 10 bases and 0 bases, there was a span of 19 bases. The CDR3 is 15 amino acids. Germline V gene data show CDR1 as MNHEY and CDR2 as SMNVEV (reference sequence). CDR3 in DNA: TGTGCCACCCAGAGGGGGGGGAGTGGCTCCTACGAGCAGTACTTC. It codes for CATQRGGSGSYEQYF.

J is TRBJ2-7 and V is TRBV11-2; the D is unclear. This CDR3 has 15 amino acids. Germline V gene lookup returns CDR1 SGHAT and CDR2 FQNNGV. Trimming removed 0 bases from V and 1 base from J, with 10 bases in between. The CDR3 spells CASSLEVLTSYEQYF. For the CDR3, the DNA is TGTGCCAGCAGCTTAGAAGTTTTGACGTCCTACGAGCAGTACTTC.

V gene TRBV5-4 combines with J gene TRBJ2-3, with 7 bases aligning to TRBD1. V lost 0 bases to trimming and J lost 1 base; unmatched junction nucleotides: 5. Looked up from germline, CDR1 is SGHNT and CDR2 is YYREEE (reference sequence). The CDR3 has 16 residues. The chain's CDR3 is CASSLDLQGRTDTQYF. The CDR3 DNA reads TGTGCCAGCAGCTTGGACTTACAGGGGCGCACAGATACGCAGTATTTT.

The chain recombines TRBV6-1 with TRBJ1-1, with D perhaps matching TRBD1 (6 bases). Germline CDR1 and CDR2: MNHNS and SASEGT. V lost 2 bases and J 10 bases, leaving 17 bases between the germline ends. CDR3 length: 14 amino acids. The CDR3 sequence: CASSENFRGDGAFF. The DNA of the CDR3 is TGTGCCAGCAGTGAAAACTTTAGGGGGGACGGAGCTTTCTTT.

V is TRBV7-9 and J is TRBJ2-7; TRBD1 matches 7 bases. Unmatched junction bases numbered 8, after V lost 4 bases and J lost 2 bases. Germline V gives CDR1 SEHNR, CDR2 FQNEAQ (reference sequence). CDR3 length: 15 residues. The CDR3 loop is CASSSAGTDPYEQYF. CDR3 DNA sequence: TGTGCCAGCAGCTCCGCCGGGACAGATCCCTACGAGCAGTACTTC.

The chain links TRBV29-1 to TRBJ1-1; D unclear. The CDR3 has 12 residues. V was trimmed by 6 bases and J by 2 bases, leaving 10 bases between them. Germline-derived CDR1 and CDR2 are SQVTM and ANQGSEA. CDR3 in amino acids: CSVGGSNTEAFF. The CDR3 nucleotides are TGCAGCGTGGGCGGCAGCAACACTGAAGCTTTCTTT.

This chain uses TRBV11-3 with TRBJ2-2; 11 nucleotides line up with TRBD2. The germline V gene has CDR1 SGHNT and CDR2 YENEEA. J gave up 2 bases and V 4 bases, and 6 bases lay outside the gene matches. The CDR3 is made up of 17 amino acids. The CDR3 is CASSSEGLAVNTGELFF. The CDR3 nucleotides read TGTGCCAGCAGCTCCGAGGGACTAGCGGTAAACACCGGGGAGCTGTTTTTT.